The sequence of this TCR beta chain was determined in a study of naive and memory T cell subsets. TCR cDNA received a 3' ligated oligonucleotide that carried a UMI. RNA was extracted from roughly 2.6 ml of whole blood of healthy adults. Input was roughly 1 to 1000 ng of DNase-treated total RNA without cell sorting. Four PCR rounds used nested alpha and beta constant region primers plus the SP2 primer. TCRdb fed the 5' RACE reads into MiXCR, producing one record per CDR3 protein. The table shows more than 50,000 distinct CDR3 sequences, with over 7% occurring only once. In the case of this clonotype: Its target is unknown.

Study-level results: The RNA method is potentially sensitive to activation and differentiation changes.

The V end lost 2 bases, the J end lost 1 base, and 10 bases lay between the germline ends. The CDR3 runs to 15 residues. The source of this sequence is a male donor in good health. This chain uses TRBV12-3 or TRBV12-4 with TRBJ2-3, with D possibly matching TRBD2 (6 bases). CDR3 bases: TGTGCCAGCAGTTTACGGGGAGGCGGCACAGATACGCAGTATTTT. It specifies CASSLRGGGTDTQYF.